The rows below give T cell receptor beta chains drawn from one sample of a study of CD4+ T cells in melanoma. TCRdb's copy holds only in-frame clones and misses some; the assay was immunoSEQ multiplex PCR. The table lists approximately 110,000 clones, roughly 90% of them singletons, with roughly 3.1% in the top ten. Sequencing was done on a sample of peripheral blood. The receptors derive from a human donor with melanoma. Each CDR3 is given with its conserved first and last residue. D genes are given only for firm matches. Only part of the rows carry a size: once, few, many, or a class if the clone is expanded.

TRBV7-2	TRBJ1-3	-	-	TGTGCCAGCAGCCCATCTCCCGGGTCTGGTGGAAACACCATATATTTT	CASSPSPGSGGNTIYF
TRBV28	TRBJ1-3	-	-	TGTGCCAGCATCCCCGGAGGGGAGTCTGGAAACACCATATATTTT	CASIPGGESGNTIYF
TRBV29-1	TRBJ2-5	-	-	TGCAGCGTTGAACGCGGAGAGACCCAGTACTTC	CSVERGETQYF
TRBV7-3	TRBJ2-7	TRBD1	-	TGTGCCAGCAGCGCCCGGGACAGGGGCACCGAGCAGTACTTC	CASSARDRGTEQYF
TRBV6-6	TRBJ1-2	-	-	TGTGCCAGCATGGGGGGCCAGGCCTATGGCTACACCTTC	CASMGGQAYGYTF
TRBV30	TRBJ2-3	TRBD2	-	TGTGCCTGGGCAGGGACTAGCGCGGGCACAGATACGCAGTATTTT	CAWAGTSAGTDTQYF
TRBV28	TRBJ2-3	-	-	TGTGCCAGCAGTTCCACTTTCACAGATACGCAGTATTTT	CASSSTFTDTQYF
TRBV7-9	TRBJ1-2	-	-	TGTGCCAGCAGTGGTGGGACGGCTACCGGTACTAACTATGGCTACACCTTC	CASSGGTATGTNYGYTF
TRBV28	TRBJ2-3	TRBD2	-	TGTGCCACCCTAGCGGGGATCACAGATACGCAGTATTTT	CATLAGITDTQYF
TRBV7-2	TRBJ1-4	TRBD1	-	TGTGCCAGCAGCTTCCTGACAGGGGGCGTAGGAGAAAAACTGTTTTTT	CASSFLTGGVGEKLFF
TRBV27	TRBJ1-4	-	-	TGTGCCAGCAGGCCAAACTTTGACGCAACTAATGAAAAACTGTTTTTT	CASRPNFDATNEKLFF
TRBV18	TRBJ1-2	TRBD1	-	TGTGCCAGCTCACTCGAGGGACAGGGAGCCTATGGCTACACCTTC	CASSLEGQGAYGYTF
TRBV30	TRBJ2-3	-	-	TGTGCCTGGAGTAGAATAGCAGATACGCAGTATTTT	CAWSRIADTQYF
TRBV4-3	TRBJ2-2	TRBD2	-	TGCGCCAGCAGTATGTTTTCCGGGACTAGCGGGGGGTCCGGGGAGCTGTTTTTT	CASSMFSGTSGGSGELFF
TRBV7-9	TRBJ2-1	-	-	TGTGCCAGCAGCACCCGACAGGCGCGGAGCTCCTACAATGAGCAGTTCTTC	CASSTRQARSSYNEQFF
TRBV10-3	TRBJ2-5	-	-	TGTGCCATCTCTGCTCGCAACCAAGAGACCCAGTACTTC	CAISARNQETQYF
TRBV5-4	TRBJ2-7	-	-	TGTGCCAGCAGCTTGGCCTCCGGTAGCGGCCGATTCCAGCAGTACTTC	CASSLASGSGRFQQYF
TRBV18	TRBJ2-7	-	-	TGTGCCAGCTCACCAAGGGAAACGAAGCTCTCCGAGCAGTACTTC	CASSPRETKLSEQYF
TRBV7-9	TRBJ1-2	TRBD1	-	TGTGCCAGCAGACCGCCAGGGGGGAACTATGGCTACACCTTC	CASRPPGGNYGYTF
TRBV6-5	TRBJ1-2	TRBD1	-	TGTGCCATCAGTGAACTGGGACAGAACTATGGCTACACCTTC	CAISELGQNYGYTF
TRBV7-8	TRBJ2-7	-	once	TGTGCCAGCAGCTTTGCGATCGGGGCCTACGAGCAGTACTTC	CASSFAIGAYEQYF
TRBV15	TRBJ1-2	-	-	TGTGCCACCAGCAGAGGTCAGGGGAGTAACTATGGCTACACCTTC	CATSRGQGSNYGYTF
TRBV2	TRBJ1-1	TRBD1	-	TGTGCCAGCAGGGAAATACAAACAGGGGCGGTGAACACTGAAGCTTTCTTT	CASREIQTGAVNTEAFF
TRBV7-2	TRBJ1-2	TRBD1	-	TGTGCCAGCAGCCCCCAGGGGGGCCCTCTTGGCTACACCTTC	CASSPQGGPLGYTF
TRBV5-1	TRBJ2-5	-	-	TGCGCCAGCAGTTTCTCCCGAGAGACCCAGTACTTC	CASSFSRETQYF
TRBV5-5	TRBJ1-1	-	-	TGTGCCAGCAGCTTGGCGAGAGGCAGCTTATACGCTGAAGCTTTCTTT	CASSLARGSLYAEAFF
TRBV7-8	TRBJ2-3	-	-	TGTGCCAGCAGCTTAGACCTCGACGGGGGTCATAGCACAGATACGCAGTATTTT	CASSLDLDGGHSTDTQYF
TRBV15	TRBJ2-5	-	-	TGTGCCACCAGCAGAGGGGCCCGGGAGACCCAGTACTTC	CATSRGARETQYF
TRBV13	TRBJ2-5	-	-	TGTGCCAGCAGCTTAGGGCCCGGGAGAGAAGAGACCCAGTACTTC	CASSLGPGREETQYF
TRBV6-5	TRBJ2-6	TRBD1	-	TGTGCCAGCAGTTATCAGGGGGCGGCGGGGGCCAACGTCCTGACTTTC	CASSYQGAAGANVLTF
TRBV27	TRBJ1-5	TRBD1	-	TGTGCCAGCCGGGACAGGGCCGGTCAGCCCCAGCATTTT	CASRDRAGQPQHF
TRBV5-4	TRBJ1-4	TRBD1	-	TGTGCCAGCAGCGGACAGGGGGGAAGGACTAATGAAAAACTGTTTTTT	CASSGQGGRTNEKLFF
TRBV2	TRBJ1-5	-	few	TGTGCCAGCATGGGGGGCAGACGTAGCAATCAGCCCCAGCATTTT	CASMGGRRSNQPQHF
TRBV6-6	TRBJ2-1	TRBD2	-	TGTGCCAGCAGTTATCCGGGGGGGCCTTCGGGTGAGCAGTTCTTC	CASSYPGGPSGEQFF
TRBV11-2	TRBJ1-2	-	-	TGTGCCAGCAGCTTAGTAACAGGGCTTGGCTACACCTTC	CASSLVTGLGYTF
TRBV5-1	TRBJ1-1	-	-	TGCGCCAGCAGCCTAGGATCCGCGGGTGAAGCTTTCTTT	CASSLGSAGEAFF
TRBV6-6	TRBJ2-3	TRBD2	-	TGTGCCGGCGGACTAGCGGGAGGGCTCGGCACAGATACGCAGTATTTT	CAGGLAGGLGTDTQYF
TRBV6-1	TRBJ1-5	TRBD1	-	TGTGCCAACGGGGAGGGGGCTAGCAATCAGCCCCAGCATTTT	CANGEGASNQPQHF
TRBV29-1	TRBJ1-1	TRBD1	once	TGCAGCGTTGTCAAGAGACAGGGTTTCGACACTGAAGCTTTCTTT	CSVVKRQGFDTEAFF
TRBV7-3	TRBJ1-1	-	-	TGTGCCAGCAGCTTAGACGGGGCAGGGAACACTGAAGCTTTCTTT	CASSLDGAGNTEAFF
TRBV4-2	TRBJ2-2	TRBD1	-	TGTGCCAGCAGCCTCGACAGGGGACTTAGCACCGGGGAGCTGTTTTTT	CASSLDRGLSTGELFF
TRBV19	TRBJ1-1	-	-	TGTGCCAGTAGTATCCGTGGGAACACTGAAGCTTTCTTT	CASSIRGNTEAFF
TRBV2	TRBJ2-3	TRBD1	-	TGTGCCAGGACCGGGACAGAAGGCGCAGATACGCAGTATTTT	CARTGTEGADTQYF
TRBV7-2	TRBJ2-1	-	-	TGTGCCAGCGGGAGAACCAATGAGCAGTTCTTC	CASGRTNEQFF
TRBV2	TRBJ2-3	TRBD1	-	TGTGCCAGCAGTGAGGACAGGGGGTCCGCAGATACGCAGTATTTT	CASSEDRGSADTQYF
TRBV19	TRBJ2-1	TRBD1	once	TGTGCCAGTGGGACAGGGGGTCTAAATGAGCAGTTCTTC	CASGTGGLNEQFF
TRBV6-5	TRBJ1-4	-	-	TGTGCCAGCAGTTACTCGGGCTCTAGGGATGAAAAACTGTTTTTT	CASSYSGSRDEKLFF
TRBV7-3	TRBJ2-3	-	-	TGTGCCAGCAGCCCCCCGGGCTTACCAACAGATACGCAGTATTTT	CASSPPGLPTDTQYF
TRBV5-1	TRBJ2-3	-	-	TGCGCCAGCAGCCTCGGGACTGAACTCACAGATACGCAGTATTTT	CASSLGTELTDTQYF
TRBV7-2	TRBJ2-4	TRBD2	-	TGTGCCAGCAGCTTCGTTAGCGGGGGAGAAAACATTCAGTACTTC	CASSFVSGGENIQYF